The clone carrying this T cell receptor beta chain has a count of ten or more. Antigen unknown. These data originate in a study of T cells in Graves' hyperthyroidism and ophthalmopathy. Study-level findings and limits: The majority of expanded thyroid clonotypes above 0.001 also appeared in blood.

Uncontrolled infection, other autoimmune disease, pregnancy or lactation barred patients from enrollment. Clinicians diagnosed patients from clinical symptoms, serum thyroxine and TRAb, thyroid ultrasound and orbital computed tomography. RNA transcripts yielded amplified TCR beta CDR3 regions. During a first-round RT-PCR of the TCR CDR3, the HTBI primer set was used. TCRdb processed the multiplex PCR reads anew with MiXCR; each CDR3 protein has one entry. The repertoire includes around 690,000 distinct CDR3 sequences, roughly 17% of them detected once, and about 16% sits in the top ten. The receptor was derived from a man aged 50 to 60 with Graves' hyperthyroidism. The sequencing sample was made of blood.

DNA for the CDR3: TGTGCCTGGAGTGTACAGGGGGTCAAAGGCTACACCTTC. Protein: CAWSVQGVKGYTF. The V gene is TRBV30, the J gene TRBJ1-2; 8 bases are a match to TRBD1. Germline CDR1 and CDR2: GTSNPN and SVGIG (reference sequence). The junction had 5 bases not matched to a gene; V was cut back by 0 bases and J by 8 bases. This CDR3 spans 13 amino acids. Together with reference TRBV30 and TRBJ1-2, the CDR3 gives the full variable domain: SQTIHQWPATLVQPVGSPLSLECTVEGTSNPNLYWYRQAAGRGLQLLFYSVGIGQISSEVPQNLSASRPQDRQFILSSKKLLLSDSGFYLCAWSVQGVKGYTFGSGTRLTVV.